This T cell receptor beta chain was sequenced during a study of OX40 agonist ivuxolimab in advanced cancers. The wider study: An agonistic human IgG2 monoclonal antibody against OX40 (CD134) was given.

The count of this clone is one. Sequencing was performed with immunoSEQ multiplex PCR; in TCRdb, only in-frame clones are kept and a portion is missing. The sample carries approximately 9,300 clones, over 55% recorded once. Trimming removed 6 bases from V and 6 bases from J, with 15 bases in between. Germline CDR1 is SNHLY and CDR2 is FYNNEI. This CDR3 region has 13 residues. The source was CD4+ or CD8+ T cells sorted from blood, collected in a trial of the OX40 agonist ivuxolimab. The TCR was taken from an adult with an advanced solid tumor such as melanoma, head and neck, liver or kidney cancer. The chain combines TRBV2 with TRBJ2-7; D call uncertain. The CDR3 sequence: CASSLGHLVEQYF. CDR3 in DNA: TGTGCCAGCAGCCTCGGGCACCTAGTCGAGCAGTACTTC.